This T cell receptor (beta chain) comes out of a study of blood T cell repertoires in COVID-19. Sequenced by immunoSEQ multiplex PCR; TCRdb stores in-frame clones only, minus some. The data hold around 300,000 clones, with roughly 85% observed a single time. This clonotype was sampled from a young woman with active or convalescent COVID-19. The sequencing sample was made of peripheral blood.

The CDR3 is CASSQAVTGTLSGNTIYF. The CDR3 nucleotides read TGCGCCAGCAGCCAAGCGGTTACAGGGACCCTCTCTGGAAACACCATATATTTT. The chain employs TRBV5-1 and TRBJ1-3, with a possible D match to TRBD1 (6 bases). The germline CDR1 and CDR2 sequences are SGHRS and YFSETQ. V was clipped by 4 bases and J by 0 bases, with 20 bases between them. The CDR3 consists of 18 residues. The full variable domain, in which reference TRBV5-1 and TRBJ1-3 provide the parts outside the CDR3, is KAGVTQTPRYLIKTRGQQVTLSCSPISGHRSVSWYQQTPGQGLQFLFEYFSETQRNKGNFPGRFSGRQFSNSRSEMNVSTLELGDSALYLCASSQAVTGTLSGNTIYFGEGSWLTVV.